This T cell receptor beta chain was captured in a study of blood T cell repertoires in COVID-19 (TCRdb year 2020). Looking at the study overall: Samples covering the acute and convalescent phases of COVID-19 were provided by collaborators in the United States, Italy and Spain. HLA class I and class II types, where available, came from metadata supplied by the sample provider rather than from assay-based typing. Deeply sampled blood TCRbeta repertoires from subjects exposed to, actively infected with, or recovered from COVID-19 were included in the dataset. Samples were obtained from the ongoing ImmuneRACE study (first 160 participants) and from some 1,200 subjects provided by 6 global collaborators. The sample metadata nearly always contained a de-identified subject ID, COVID-19 status, age in years and sex. The repertoires were released in a freely available public database intended as a resource for research on the immune response to SARS-CoV-2. The material from the prospective study consisted of cDNA or gDNA derived from T cells, B-cell-depleted T cells, or PBMCs. Study-wide findings and limitations: The quantity of clinical and demographic metadata differed by source and by participant and was supplied without curation.

At one collaborating source in Seattle, patients were enrolled during active infection and were followed longitudinally through the course of disease. Collaborating institutions collected whole blood in K2EDTA tubes following their own protocols. For TCRbeta analysis, collaborator samples were shipped as frozen whole blood, as isolated PBMCs, or as DNA extracted from either sample type. TCRbeta CDR3 regions were amplified from genomic DNA by means of the immunoSEQ Assay, a bias-controlled multiplex PCR. In the original analysis: Nucleated cell counts per sample were estimated from amplification of reference gene primers within the assay. Sequence reads were collapsed and filtered to measure the absolute abundance of every unique TCRbeta CDR3 rearrangement. For each sample, productive Simpson clonality was calculated as the square root of Simpson's diversity index across productive rearrangements. TCRdb carries this immuneACCESS record with in-frame sequences only. Its versions omit some clonotypes, under half of them owing to an unresolved V gene in the studies checked, with the rest unexplained. V and J calls and clone size come straight from that table; D and trimming were deduced from the DNA. The sample profile shows about 330,000 clones; approximately 88% of them were found once. Approximately 9.9% of the sample rests with the top ten.

For this clone: Its binding antigen is unknown. Base quality data are lacking; no much larger clone is found one base away.

Trimming costs V 0 bases and J 8 bases, and their ends lie 13 bases apart. From the cysteine through the phenylalanine, the CDR3 covers 15 amino acids. Solely the CDR3 DNA is kept, with 45 bases framed from the first base. CDR1 and CDR2 are read off the germline V gene (reference sequence) as LGHDT and YNNKEL. The rearranged chain carries TRBV3-1 (or the pseudogene TRBV3-2) and TRBJ1-4, with the D gene call left open. This receptor was identified in a man aged 25 to 40 with COVID-19, enrolled during active disease. The specimen was peripheral blood. The base sequence is TGTGCCAGCAGCCAAGATCGCGGCCGGCGGGAAAAACTGTTTTTT. The resulting protein is CASSQDRGRREKLFF.